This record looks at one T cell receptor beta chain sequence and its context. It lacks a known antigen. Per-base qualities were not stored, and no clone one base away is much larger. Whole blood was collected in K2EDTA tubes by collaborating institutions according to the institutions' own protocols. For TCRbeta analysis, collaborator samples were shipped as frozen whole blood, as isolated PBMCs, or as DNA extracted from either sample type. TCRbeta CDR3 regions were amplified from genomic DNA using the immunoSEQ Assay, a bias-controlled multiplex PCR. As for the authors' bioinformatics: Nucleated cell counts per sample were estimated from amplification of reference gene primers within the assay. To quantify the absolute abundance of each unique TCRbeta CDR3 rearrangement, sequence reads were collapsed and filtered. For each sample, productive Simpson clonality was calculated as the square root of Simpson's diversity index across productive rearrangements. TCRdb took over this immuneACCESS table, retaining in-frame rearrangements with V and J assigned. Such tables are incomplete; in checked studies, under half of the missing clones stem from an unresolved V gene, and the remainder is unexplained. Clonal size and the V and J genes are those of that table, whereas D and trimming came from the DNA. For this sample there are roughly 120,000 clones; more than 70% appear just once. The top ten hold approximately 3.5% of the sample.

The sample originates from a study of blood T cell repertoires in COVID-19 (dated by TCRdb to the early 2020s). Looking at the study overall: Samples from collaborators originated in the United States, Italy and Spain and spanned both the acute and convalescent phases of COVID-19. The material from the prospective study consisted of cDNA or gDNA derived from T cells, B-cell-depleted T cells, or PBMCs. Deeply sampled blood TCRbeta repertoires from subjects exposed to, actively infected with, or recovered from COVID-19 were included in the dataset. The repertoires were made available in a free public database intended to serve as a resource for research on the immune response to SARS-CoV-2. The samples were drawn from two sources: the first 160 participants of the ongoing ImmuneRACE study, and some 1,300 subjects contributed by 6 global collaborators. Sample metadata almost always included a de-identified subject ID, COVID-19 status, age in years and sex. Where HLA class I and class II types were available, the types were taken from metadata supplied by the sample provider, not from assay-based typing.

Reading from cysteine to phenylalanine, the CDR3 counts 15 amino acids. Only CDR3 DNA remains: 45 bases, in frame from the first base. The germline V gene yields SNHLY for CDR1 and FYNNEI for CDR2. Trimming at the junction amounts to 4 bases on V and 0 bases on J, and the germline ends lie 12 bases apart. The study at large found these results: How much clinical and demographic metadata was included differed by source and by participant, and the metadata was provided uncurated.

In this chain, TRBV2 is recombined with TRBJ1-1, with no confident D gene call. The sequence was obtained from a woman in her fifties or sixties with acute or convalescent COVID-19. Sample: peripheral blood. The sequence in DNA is TGTGCCAGCAGTGCGTCCGGGAAAATGAACACTGAAGCTTTCTTT. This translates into CASSASGKMNTEAFF.